This paragraph covers one T cell receptor beta chain sequence. The data were obtained in a study of blood T cell repertoires in COVID-19. Study-wide background: Acute and convalescent COVID-19 samples came from the United States, Italy and Spain. PBMCs, B-cell-depleted T cells, or T cells provided the cDNA or gDNA that made up the material.

V lost 1 base to trimming and J lost 7 bases, with 13 bases between them. This CDR3 is built from 14 residues. Germline CDR1 reads SGHVS; CDR2 reads FQNEAQ. In the authors' methods: By means of reference gene primer amplification, nucleated cell counts were estimated. Profiled with immunoSEQ multiplex PCR; TCRdb holds only in-frame clones, not every one. V and J calls and clone size are copied from that table; D and trimming were computed from the DNA. The sample shows around 100,000 clones, nearly 90% of them seen only once. The rearrangement joins TRBV7-8 to TRBJ1-2; maybe TRBD1 (5 bases). The sample consisted of peripheral blood. The receptor comes from a man aged 45-65 years in a cohort sampled during active COVID-19. The CDR3: CASSLEVGGRGYTF. The CDR3 DNA reads TGTGCCAGCAGCTTAGAGGTGGGGGGTCGTGGCTACACCTTC.